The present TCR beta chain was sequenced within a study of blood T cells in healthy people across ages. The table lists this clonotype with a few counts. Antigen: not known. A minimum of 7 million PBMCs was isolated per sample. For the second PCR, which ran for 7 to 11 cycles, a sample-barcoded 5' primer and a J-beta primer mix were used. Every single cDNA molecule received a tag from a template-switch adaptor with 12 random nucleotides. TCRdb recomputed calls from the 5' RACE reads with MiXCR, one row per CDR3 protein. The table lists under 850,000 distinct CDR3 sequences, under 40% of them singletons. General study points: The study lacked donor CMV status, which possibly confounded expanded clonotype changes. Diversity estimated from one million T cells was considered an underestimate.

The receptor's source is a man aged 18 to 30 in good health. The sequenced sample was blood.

This CDR3 is CASSLYRQGQNTEAFF. The CDR3 DNA reads as TGTGCCAGCAGCTTATATAGACAGGGCCAGAACACTGAAGCTTTCTTT. The chain uses TRBV7-9 and TRBJ1-1; TRBD1 matches 7 bases. The CDR3 totals 16 residues. CDR1 is SEHNR and CDR2 is FQNEAQ in the germline V gene (reference sequence). Trimming at V came to 2 bases and at J to 1 base, leaving 7 bases not matched to a gene.